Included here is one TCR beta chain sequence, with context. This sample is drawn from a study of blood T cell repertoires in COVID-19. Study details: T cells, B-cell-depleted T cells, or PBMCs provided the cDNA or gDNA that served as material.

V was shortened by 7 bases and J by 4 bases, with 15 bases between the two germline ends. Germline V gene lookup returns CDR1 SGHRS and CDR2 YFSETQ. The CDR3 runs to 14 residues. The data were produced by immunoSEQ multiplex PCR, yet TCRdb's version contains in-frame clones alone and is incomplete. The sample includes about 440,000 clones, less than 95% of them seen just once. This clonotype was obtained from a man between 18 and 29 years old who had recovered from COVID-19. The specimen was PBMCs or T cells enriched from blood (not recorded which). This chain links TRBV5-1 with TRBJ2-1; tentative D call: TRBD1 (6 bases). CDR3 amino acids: CASGFGQTYNEQFF. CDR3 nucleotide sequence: TGCGCCAGCGGTTTTGGACAGACTTACAATGAGCAGTTCTTC.